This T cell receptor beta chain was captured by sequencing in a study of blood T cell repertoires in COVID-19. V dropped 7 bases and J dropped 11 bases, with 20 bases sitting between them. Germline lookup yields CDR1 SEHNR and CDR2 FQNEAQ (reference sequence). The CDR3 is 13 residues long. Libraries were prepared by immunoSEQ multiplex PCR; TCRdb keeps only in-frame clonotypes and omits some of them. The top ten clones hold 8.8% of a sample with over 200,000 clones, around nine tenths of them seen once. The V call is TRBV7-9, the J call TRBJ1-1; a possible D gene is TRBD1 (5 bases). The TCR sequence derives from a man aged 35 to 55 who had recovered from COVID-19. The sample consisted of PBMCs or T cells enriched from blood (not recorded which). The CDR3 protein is CASTPGSPFPAFF. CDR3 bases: TGTGCCAGCACCCCAGGGTCTCCTTTCCCGGCTTTCTTT. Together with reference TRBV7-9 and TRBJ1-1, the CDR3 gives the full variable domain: DTGVSQNPRHKITKRGQNVTFRCDPISEHNRLYWYRQTLGQGPEFLTYFQNEAQLEKSRLLSDRFSAERPKGSFSTLEIQRTEQGDSAMYLCASTPGSPFPAFFGQGTRLTVV.